This TCR beta chain was found in a study of T cells after yellow fever vaccination. This clonotype has a count of ten or more. From germline, CDR1 is ENHRY and CDR2 SYGVKD. The CDR3 length is 14 residues. The V and J ends lost 4 bases and 1 base respectively, with 8 bases between them. TCRdb processed the 5' RACE reads anew with MiXCR; each CDR3 protein has one entry. The table lists hundreds of thousands of distinct CDR3 sequences, roughly 13% of them singletons. The genes are TRBV10-3 and TRBJ2-1; no firm D call. The sequenced sample was PBMCs, obtained on the day of the yellow fever booster vaccination. The clonotype comes from a man aged 25-45 years who received the YFV17D yellow fever vaccine. CDR3 sequence: CAISADGSYNEQFF. The CDR3, as DNA: TGTGCCATCAGTGCCGACGGGTCCTACAATGAGCAGTTCTTC.